These T cell receptor beta chains were read from a single sample in a study of blood T cell repertoires in COVID-19. Sequencing used immunoSEQ multiplex PCR; TCRdb keeps in-frame clones, though not all of them. The sample includes 130,000 or so clones, 77% of them seen just once. The sequenced sample consisted of peripheral blood. Receptors were obtained from a man aged 80 or over with acute or convalescent COVID-19. Each CDR3 is given with its conserved first and last residue. A D gene is named only where the DNA matches it firmly. A row's size may be missing; if present it is once, few, many or a size class.

clone size,J gene,V gene,D gene,CDR3 DNA,CDR3 protein
-,TRBJ2-5,TRBV7-2,-,TGTGCCAGCAGCTTAGCGCCCATGAACGGGGAGACCCAGTACTTC,CASSLAPMNGETQYF
-,TRBJ2-3,TRBV23-1,-,TGCGCCACCCGTGCGGACAAGCTGGGGCCAGATACGCAGTATTTT,CATRADKLGPDTQYF
-,TRBJ1-6,TRBV28,TRBD1,TGTGCCACGACAGGGGCCGGGGACCATTCACCCCTCCACTTT,CATTGAGDHSPLHF
-,TRBJ1-4,TRBV5-1,-,TGCGCCAGCAGCTTTGGCAAAACTAATGAAAAACTGTTTTTT,CASSFGKTNEKLFF
-,TRBJ2-1,TRBV27,TRBD2,TGTGCCAGCAGTGGGACTAGCGTGTACAATGAGCAGTTCTTC,CASSGTSVYNEQFF
-,TRBJ1-6,TRBV6-5,TRBD1,TGTGCCAGCAGCCGGGACAGCAGTTCACCCCTCCACTTT,CASSRDSSSPLHF
-,TRBJ1-1,TRBV15,TRBD1,TGTGCCACCAGCAGAGATTGGCTCAGGGGGCGTTCAGAGGCTTTCTTT,CATSRDWLRGRSEAFF
-,TRBJ2-3,TRBV5-4,-,TGTGCCAGCAGCGACGGGGGAGTGGGGACAGATACGCAGTATTTT,CASSDGGVGTDTQYF
-,TRBJ1-1,TRBV28,-,TGTGCCAGCAGCCCCGGTTTATCCGCTTTCTTT,CASSPGLSAFF
once,TRBJ2-3,TRBV30,TRBD2,TGTGCCTGGAGACCGGGACTAGCGGCGACAGATACGCAGTATTTT,CAWRPGLAATDTQYF
once,TRBJ2-2,TRBV7-2,TRBD1,TGTGCCAGCAGCTCGTGGGACAGCAACACCGGGGAGCTGTTTTTT,CASSSWDSNTGELFF
once,TRBJ1-2,TRBV5-1,TRBD1,TGCGCCAGCAGCGTCTCGGGACAGGGGGCGATCTATGGCTACACCTTC,CASSVSGQGAIYGYTF
-,TRBJ2-5,TRBV19,TRBD1,TGTGCCAGTAGTATACCGACAGGGGGCCAAGAGACCCAGTACTTC,CASSIPTGGQETQYF
-,TRBJ1-2,TRBV19,-,TGTGCCAGTAATCACCCCGTGCGAAACTATGGCTACACCTTC,CASNHPVRNYGYTF
-,TRBJ1-2,TRBV5-1,TRBD1,TGCGCCAGCAGCTTGGTCGGGTCAGGGGGCGCATCCTATGGCTACACCTTC,CASSLVGSGGASYGYTF
-,TRBJ2-2,TRBV10-3,TRBD1,TGTGCCATCATGAGGGACAGCCCGGGCGGGGAGCTGTTTTTT,CAIMRDSPGGELFF
-,TRBJ1-1,TRBV5-1,-,TGCGCCAGCAGCTCTGGGACACACACTGAAGCTTTCTTT,CASSSGTHTEAFF
-,TRBJ1-2,TRBV19,-,TGTGCCAGTACCGACCGGAGGGGACTGGACTATGGCTACACCTTC,CASTDRRGLDYGYTF
-,TRBJ1-2,TRBV5-1,-,TGCGCCAGCAGCGTAGACGGAGGGAGCTTTGGCTACACCTTC,CASSVDGGSFGYTF
-,TRBJ2-3,TRBV3-1/TRBV3-2,-,TGTGCCAGCAGCCGACGGAAATCACAGGGTCCAGATACGCAGTATTTT,CASSRRKSQGPDTQYF
few,TRBJ1-5,TRBV28,TRBD1,TGTGCCAGCAGTGGGACAGACCCCAATCAGCCCCAGCATTTT,CASSGTDPNQPQHF
-,TRBJ1-1,TRBV18,-,TGTGCCAGCTCACCTGCAGGGGCTGGGACTGAAGCTTTCTTT,CASSPAGAGTEAFF
-,TRBJ1-6,TRBV5-4,-,TGTGCCAGCAGCTTGGCAGAAAATTCACCCCTCCACTTT,CASSLAENSPLHF
-,TRBJ1-2,TRBV18,TRBD1,TGTGCCAGCTCACGACAGGGAGACTATGGCTACACCTTC,CASSRQGDYGYTF
once,TRBJ1-2,TRBV5-6,TRBD1,TGTGCCAGCAGCCTTACGACAGGGCTTGGTTATGGCTACACCTTC,CASSLTTGLGYGYTF
-,TRBJ2-3,TRBV5-4,TRBD2,TGTGCCAGCAGCTCTGGAACTAGCGGGGGCACAGATACGCAGTATTTT,CASSSGTSGGTDTQYF
-,TRBJ2-6,TRBV5-1,TRBD1,TGCGCCAGCAGCCTCGGGACAGGGTCCTCTGGGGCCAACGTCCTGACTTTC,CASSLGTGSSGANVLTF
-,TRBJ2-7,TRBV7-2,TRBD2,TGTGCCAGCAGCCTCCAACTAGCGGGGGGGCTGAAGGACGAGCAGTACTTC,CASSLQLAGGLKDEQYF
-,TRBJ2-1,TRBV2,-,TGTGCCAGCAGCTTACTGGGCATAAGCGGTGAGCAGTTCTTC,CASSLLGISGEQFF
many,TRBJ1-4,TRBV6-5,TRBD1,TGTGCCAGCAGTTACGGGGACAGCCGACCCGAAAAACTGTTTTTT,CASSYGDSRPEKLFF
few,TRBJ1-5,TRBV4-1,-,TGCGCCAGCAGCCAGGATCAGGGGCGAAATCAGCCCCAGCATTTT,CASSQDQGRNQPQHF
few,TRBJ1-1,TRBV6-5,-,TGTGCCAGCAGAAAGGGGCTAGTAACTGAAGCTTTCTTT,CASRKGLVTEAFF
-,TRBJ2-2,TRBV6-6,-,TGTGCCAGCCGGCCAAACGGGGACACCGGGGAGCTGTTTTTT,CASRPNGDTGELFF
-,TRBJ2-5,TRBV18,-,TGTGCCAGCTCACCTCAGGGGAGGGCGGAGACCCAGTACTTC,CASSPQGRAETQYF
-,TRBJ1-4,TRBV4-1,-,TGCGCCAGCAGCCAAGATCCGACAGGATACAATGAAAAACTGTTTTTT,CASSQDPTGYNEKLFF
-,TRBJ2-5,TRBV19,TRBD1,TGTGCCAGTAGTATGGGAACAGGGGGCGACCAGGGAGAGACCCAGTACTTC,CASSMGTGGDQGETQYF
once,TRBJ2-2,TRBV5-8,-,TGTGCCAGCACGATCGACATAAACACCGGGGAGCTGTTTTTT,CASTIDINTGELFF
-,TRBJ2-7,TRBV15,TRBD1,TGTGCCACCAGCAGAGATCAACAGGGGAACGAGCAGTACTTC,CATSRDQQGNEQYF
-,TRBJ1-6,TRBV10-3,TRBD1,TGTGCCATCAGTGCCACCGGGACAGTTAATTCACCCCTCCACTTT,CAISATGTVNSPLHF
-,TRBJ1-5,TRBV6-5,-,TGTGCCAGCAGAAGGGGACTCTCTAGCAATCAGCCCCAGCATTTT,CASRRGLSSNQPQHF
once,TRBJ2-5,TRBV3-1/TRBV3-2,-,TGTGCCAGCAGCAGTGACGGGGAGACCCAGTACTTC,CASSSDGETQYF
-,TRBJ2-7,TRBV5-1,TRBD1,TGCGCCAGCTCCTCCGGGACAGCCGTCTACGAGCAGTACTTC,CASSSGTAVYEQYF
-,TRBJ2-2,TRBV10-3,-,TGTGCCATCAGTGAGTTGTGGGGGCAAAGCACCGGGGAGCTGTTTTTT,CAISELWGQSTGELFF
-,TRBJ1-2,TRBV5-4,-,TGTGCCAGCAGCTTACAGGGAATGGATAGCTATGGCTACACCTTC,CASSLQGMDSYGYTF
-,TRBJ2-3,TRBV3-1/TRBV3-2,-,TGTGCCAGCAGCCAGAGGAAGGGGGGCACAGATACGCAGTATTTT,CASSQRKGGTDTQYF
-,TRBJ1-2,TRBV6-4,TRBD1,TGTGCCAGCCGACCCGGGACAGAGCCTAACTATGGCTACACCTTC,CASRPGTEPNYGYTF
-,TRBJ2-1,TRBV5-6,-,TGTGTCAGCACCCAGAGGGGGGGGCGCTACAATGAGCAGTTCTTC,CVSTQRGGRYNEQFF
-,TRBJ2-2,TRBV3-1/TRBV3-2,TRBD2,TGTGCCAGCAGCCAAGGGCAGCGGGGGAACACCGGGGAGCTGTTTTTT,CASSQGQRGNTGELFF
-,TRBJ2-2,TRBV6-5,-,TGTGCCAGCAGTAGGCAGGTTCCCGGGGAGCTGTTTTTT,CASSRQVPGELFF
few,TRBJ1-4,TRBV5-8,TRBD1,TGTGCCAGCAGCTTGGATACAGGGGCTCGGAGAGAAAAACTGTTTTTT,CASSLDTGARREKLFF
few,TRBJ2-3,TRBV10-3,TRBD1,TGTGCCATCAGTGCTGCAGGGGGAGATACGCAGTATTTT,CAISAAGGDTQYF
-,TRBJ1-1,TRBV30,-,TGTGCCTGGAGGGACTACACTGAAGCTTTCTTT,CAWRDYTEAFF
few,TRBJ2-1,TRBV19,TRBD2,TGTGCCAGTAGTATATCCCTCGCGCGGGGGAACGAGCAGTTCTTC,CASSISLARGNEQFF
-,TRBJ2-7,TRBV19,TRBD1,TGTGCCAGTAGTACAGGACAGGGGAATAGCGAGCAGTACTTC,CASSTGQGNSEQYF